This T cell receptor beta chain was captured by sequencing in a study of cytomegalovirus exposure and HLA in healthy donors. Study-level background: Earlier work reported 95 million to 130 million unique TCR beta sequences from about 170 million T cells. Overall study findings and caveats: Per published reports, the classifier diagnosed cytomegalovirus status with high specificity and sensitivity. HLA alleles were associated with 16,951 TCR beta sequences in a later analysis at 0.05 false discovery rate.

Primers: 60 Vbeta forward and 13 Jbeta reverse. Per the authors' pipeline: Counted up in a later analysis, unique TCR beta chains came to about 80 million, with around 10 million shared. The assay was immunoSEQ multiplex PCR, and TCRdb's table has in-frame clones only and misses some. Clone size and V and J calls were adopted from that table, with D and trimming inferred from the DNA. The sample holds 90,000 to 95,000 clones, around 84% seen once. Trimming shortened V by 4 bases and J by 0 bases, and 10 bases separated the two germline ends. The germline CDR1 and CDR2 sequences are MNHNS and SASEGT. This CDR3 is built from 14 residues. Concerning this clone itself: The antigen remains undetermined.

The V and J genes are TRBV6-1 and TRBJ2-7, with no clear D. This clonotype was sampled from a man between 18 and 29 years old in good health and CMV-seronegative. Sequencing used PBMCs. DNA of the CDR3: TGTGCCAGCAGTGGAGGCTCCAGCTCCTACGAGCAGTACTTC. The encoded protein is CASSGGSSSYEQYF.